The 3 T cell receptor beta chains in this list originate from one sample, sequenced in a study of cytomegalovirus exposure and HLA in healthy donors. PCR used 60 Vbeta primers and 13 Jbeta primers. TCRdb keeps only in-frame clones here, not all; method: immunoSEQ multiplex PCR. The table shows approximately 220,000 clones, with around 76% occurring only once. The sequenced material came from PBMCs. Receptor source: a man aged 18 to 30 in good health and CMV-seronegative.

This rearrangement joins TRBV27 to TRBJ2-1, with D perhaps TRBD2 (6 bases). Germline V gene sequence: CDR1 MNHEY, CDR2 SMNVEV (reference sequence). The CDR3 has 15 residues. Between the trimmed V and J ends, which lost 3 bases and 2 bases, there was a span of 11 bases. CDR3 residues: CASSFAGRTYNEQFF. The CDR3 nucleotides read TGTGCCAGCAGTTTTGCGGGACGTACCTACAATGAGCAGTTCTTC.

A few counts support this clone. This chain connects TRBV27 to TRBJ1-1, with D unresolved. Trimming left V 6 bases short and J 1 base short, with 9 bases between. This CDR3 has 13 amino acids. From germline, CDR1 is MNHEY and CDR2 SMNVEV (reference sequence). In nucleotides, the CDR3 is TGTGCCAGCAGCCGCCTAACGAACACTGAAGCTTTCTTT. Translation gives CASSRLTNTEAFF.

The gene calls are TRBV18 and TRBJ2-3; the D gene is possibly TRBD2 (6 bases). V was cut by 3 bases and J by 2 bases, with 9 bases left in between. The CDR3 is made up of 14 amino acids. From germline, CDR1 is KGHSH and CDR2 LQKENI. The CDR3 region is CASSPGLPTDTQYF. DNA for the CDR3: TGTGCCAGCTCACCGGGACTCCCCACAGATACGCAGTATTTT.